These T cell receptor beta chains were read from a single sample in a study of cytomegalovirus exposure and HLA in healthy donors. Libraries were prepared by immunoSEQ multiplex PCR; TCRdb keeps only in-frame clonotypes and omits some of them. In the table there are about 180,000 clones, around 77% of which are singletons. The sequencing sample was made of PBMCs. Receptors were obtained from a man in his sixties in good health and CMV-seronegative. CDR3s include the opening cysteine and the closing phenylalanine or tryptophan. A D gene is named only where the DNA matches it firmly. A clone size is listed for some rows: how often the clone was seen (once, few, many), or a class if it is expanded.

TRBV5-1	-	-	TRBJ2-5	CASSSGSRETQYF	TGCGCCAGCAGCTCCGGGAGTAGGGAGACCCAGTACTTC
TRBV18	TRBD1	few	TRBJ1-1	CASSPSRDRGRNTEAFF	TGTGCCAGCTCACCATCCCGGGACAGGGGACGGAACACTGAAGCTTTCTTT
TRBV6-5	TRBD2	-	TRBJ2-5	CASSSGGGLYQETQYF	TGTGCCAGCAGTTCCGGGGGGGGATTGTACCAAGAGACCCAGTACTTC
TRBV6-5	TRBD1	-	TRBJ1-5	CASSRQGINQPQHF	TGTGCCAGCAGCCGACAGGGGATCAATCAGCCCCAGCATTTT
TRBV7-9	TRBD1	-	TRBJ1-1	CASSLPTWTGEDTEAFF	TGTGCCAGCAGCTTACCTACCTGGACAGGGGAGGACACTGAAGCTTTCTTT
TRBV7-3	TRBD1	-	TRBJ2-6	CASSVGQGSGANVLTF	TGTGCCAGCAGCGTGGGACAGGGGTCGGGGGCCAACGTCCTGACTTTC
TRBV21-1	-	few	TRBJ2-3	CASSIGTGGTPWTDTQYF	TGTGCCAGCAGTATCGGGACAGGGGGCACTCCATGGACAGATACGCAGTATTTT
TRBV18	-	-	TRBJ2-2	CASSPRDNRNTGELFF	TGTGCCAGCTCACCTAGGGACAACCGAAACACCGGGGAGCTGTTTTTT
TRBV7-9	TRBD2	-	TRBJ2-2	CASSPRLAGGTGELFF	TGTGCCAGCAGCCCCCGACTAGCGGGAGGCACCGGGGAGCTGTTTTTT
TRBV6-5	TRBD1	-	TRBJ1-6	CASSYRGRNSPLHF	TGTGCCAGCAGTTATAGGGGGCGGAATTCACCCCTCCACTTT
TRBV29-1	TRBD2	once	TRBJ2-5	CSVGGGQETQYF	TGCAGCGTGGGGGGAGGGCAAGAGACCCAGTACTTC
TRBV5-4	-	-	TRBJ1-1	CASSLETANTEAFF	TGTGCCAGCAGCTTGGAGACAGCGAACACTGAAGCTTTCTTT
TRBV29-1	TRBD2	-	TRBJ2-3	CSVMTSGTQDTQYF	TGCAGCGTCATGACTAGCGGGACTCAAGATACGCAGTATTTT
TRBV9	TRBD2	-	TRBJ2-5	CASSALGLAEETQYF	TGTGCCAGCAGCGCCTTAGGACTAGCGGAAGAGACCCAGTACTTC
TRBV5-1	-	-	TRBJ2-7	CASSLDPDSLYEQYF	TGCGCCAGCAGCTTGGATCCGGACAGCCTCTACGAGCAGTACTTC
TRBV11-2	TRBD2	-	TRBJ2-2	CASSPGLAGGKGMGELFF	TGTGCCAGCAGCCCGGGACTAGCGGGAGGAAAGGGCATGGGGGAGCTGTTTTTT
TRBV4-2	TRBD1	-	TRBJ1-2	CASSQEAPGTGLYGYTF	TGTGCCAGCAGCCAAGAAGCCCCCGGGACAGGACTCTATGGCTACACCTTC
TRBV28	TRBD1	-	TRBJ2-7	CASSRHRGVYEQYF	TGTGCCAGCAGTCGCCACAGGGGGGTCTACGAGCAGTACTTC
TRBV4-1	TRBD1	few	TRBJ1-5	CASSQTGGIGNQPQHF	TGCGCCAGCAGCCAAACAGGGGGCATTGGCAATCAGCCCCAGCATTTT
TRBV27	TRBD2	-	TRBJ2-7	CASSSGTSGSYEQYF	TGTGCCAGCAGCTCAGGGACTAGCGGCTCCTACGAGCAGTACTTC
TRBV7-7	-	-	TRBJ2-7	CASSLAADSHEQYF	TGTGCTAGCAGCTTAGCCGCTGACTCCCACGAGCAGTACTTC
TRBV11-2	TRBD2	-	TRBJ2-5	CASSQGASGQETQYF	TGTGCCAGCAGCCAAGGGGCTAGCGGGCAAGAGACCCAGTACTTC
TRBV19	TRBD2	-	TRBJ2-1	CASSISYASGAYNEQFF	TGTGCCAGTAGTATTTCTTACGCTAGCGGAGCCTACAATGAGCAGTTCTTC
TRBV27	-	-	TRBJ1-6	CASSPQGGSPLHF	TGTGCCAGCAGCCCCCAAGGGGGATCACCCCTCCACTTT
TRBV6-5	TRBD1	-	TRBJ2-7	CASSYMGQPYEQYF	TGTGCCAGCAGTTACATGGGACAGCCCTACGAGCAGTACTTC
TRBV19	-	-	TRBJ1-1	CASSSDLGATEAFF	TGTGCCAGTAGTTCCGACTTGGGTGCCACTGAAGCTTTCTTT
TRBV11-2	TRBD2	-	TRBJ2-1	CASSPGGSYNEQFF	TGTGCCAGCAGCCCGGGGGGAAGCTACAATGAGCAGTTCTTC
TRBV2	TRBD1	-	TRBJ2-7	CASSEGGRGLSYEQYF	TGTGCCAGCAGTGAGGGGGGCAGGGGGCTCTCCTACGAGCAGTACTTC
TRBV6-5	TRBD2	-	TRBJ2-1	CASSYHSGVYNEQFF	TGTGCCAGCAGTTACCACAGCGGGGTCTACAATGAGCAGTTCTTC
TRBV6-5	-	-	TRBJ1-6	CASSSTGTNSPLHF	TGTGCCAGCAGTTCTACAGGGACCAATTCACCCCTCCACTTT
TRBV19	TRBD2	-	TRBJ2-5	CATEARGGNKETQYF	TGTGCCACGGAAGCGCGGGGGGGAAATAAAGAGACCCAGTACTTC
TRBV5-1	TRBD2	-	TRBJ2-7	CASSLEPSGNSYEQYF	TGCGCCAGCAGCTTGGAACCTAGCGGGAACTCCTACGAGCAGTACTTC
TRBV2	-	-	TRBJ1-2	CASSEGQGYGYTF	TGTGCCAGCAGTGAGGGGCAGGGCTATGGCTACACCTTC
TRBV6-4	-	once	TRBJ1-2	CASRPDSISNYGYTF	TGTGCCAGCAGACCTGACAGCATTTCTAACTATGGCTACACCTTC
TRBV5-4	-	-	TRBJ2-3	CASSQTLELTQYF	TGTGCCAGCAGCCAGACCCTGGAGTTGACGCAGTATTTT
TRBV19	TRBD1	-	TRBJ1-2	CASRASWDRGSGYTF	TGTGCCAGTAGGGCTAGTTGGGACAGGGGGAGCGGCTACACCTTC
TRBV4-2	-	-	TRBJ2-1	CASSQADRLVSYNEQFF	TGTGCCAGCAGCCAAGCCGATCGACTAGTTTCCTACAATGAGCAGTTCTTC
TRBV4-2	-	-	TRBJ1-1	CASSMRTANTEAFF	TGTGCCAGCAGCATGCGGACAGCAAACACTGAAGCTTTCTTT
TRBV29-1	TRBD2	-	TRBJ2-1	CSVGNQRENEQFF	TGCAGCGTTGGGAACCAGCGGGAGAATGAGCAGTTCTTC
TRBV6-1	-	few	TRBJ1-5	CASSDLGGSNQPQNF	TGTGCCAGCAGCGATCTTGGAGGAAGCAATCAGCCCCAGAATTTT
TRBV15	-	once	TRBJ1-4	CATSRDRAFEKLFF	TGTGCCACCAGCAGAGACAGGGCTTTTGAAAAACTGTTTTTT
TRBV4-2	-	-	TRBJ2-5	CASSQVWDIEETQYF	TGTGCCAGCAGCCAAGTTTGGGACATAGAAGAGACCCAGTACTTC
TRBV5-1	-	once	TRBJ2-3	CASGLLSTDTQYF	TGCGCCAGCGGCCTACTAAGCACAGATACGCAGTATTTT
TRBV7-6	TRBD1	few	TRBJ1-2	CASSFEQGTLYGYTF	TGTGCCAGCAGCTTCGAACAGGGGACCCTTTATGGCTACACCTTC
TRBV6-1	-	few	TRBJ2-1	CASSEVRRRRQGNEQFF	TGTGCCAGCAGTGAAGTTAGGAGGCGGCGGCAAGGCAATGAGCAGTTCTTC
TRBV27	TRBD2	-	TRBJ2-1	CASSFTSGGAGEQFF	TGTGCCAGCAGTTTTACCAGCGGGGGGGCGGGTGAGCAGTTCTTC
TRBV5-1	TRBD2	-	TRBJ2-3	CASSLVAGTDTQYF	TGCGCCAGCAGCTTGGTAGCGGGGACAGATACGCAGTATTTT
TRBV5-1	TRBD1	-	TRBJ1-1	CASSPSTGITEAFF	TGCGCCAGCAGCCCTTCGACAGGGATCACTGAAGCTTTCTTT
TRBV4-2	TRBD2	-	TRBJ2-3	CASSQLAGGIQGDTQYF	TGTGCCAGCAGCCAACTAGCGGGGGGGATTCAGGGAGATACGCAGTATTTT